Listed below are T cell receptor beta chains from one sample, sequenced in a study of shared clonotypes between healthy human individuals. Data came from immunoSEQ multiplex PCR; TCRdb stores just in-frame clones and leaves some out. The sample records 2 million to 3 million clones, over 85% being singletons. The sequencing sample was made of naive CD4+ T cells from PBMCs. These receptors all come from a young man in good health. Some clones in this sample may be carry-over from other donors' samples. Each CDR3 is given with its conserved first and last residue. A D gene is named only where the DNA matches it firmly. Expanded clones are given a class, and other clones once, few, many or no size at all.

-	TRBJ2-3	-	17	TRBV27	CASSLGLPGHRSDTQYF	TGTGCCAGCAGTTTAGGGCTACCGGGACACCGGTCAGATACGCAGTATTTT
-	TRBJ2-3	-	14	TRBV27	CASSPLIQTDTQYF	TGTGCCAGCAGTCCCCTTATCCAGACAGATACGCAGTATTTT
-	TRBJ1-4	-	15	TRBV28	CASSLGGGVKGKLFF	TGTGCCAGCAGTTTGGGGGGAGGGGTGAAGGGAAAACTGTTTTTT
-	TRBJ1-2	-	14	TRBV11-2	CASSYPRHPYGYTF	TGTGCCAGCAGCTACCCCAGGCATCCTTATGGCTACACCTTC
-	TRBJ2-1	TRBD2	16	TRBV19	CASSQRLAGGLNEQFF	TGTGCCAGTAGTCAAAGACTAGCGGGAGGCCTAAATGAGCAGTTCTTC
once	TRBJ2-1	TRBD2	20	TRBV27	CASSFTTGLAGGPLYNEQFF	TGTGCCAGCAGCTTCACCACGGGACTAGCGGGAGGGCCACTCTACAATGAGCAGTTCTTC
-	TRBJ2-2	-	14	TRBV28	CASRLGQNTGELFF	TGTGCCAGCAGACTGGGACAGAACACCGGGGAGCTGTTTTTT
-	TRBJ1-2	-	16	TRBV27	CASSSPSRGTNYGYTF	TGTGCCAGCAGTTCCCCTTCCCGGGGAACTAACTATGGCTACACCTTC
-	TRBJ2-2	TRBD2	15	TRBV7-3	CASSEGLANTGELFF	TGTGCCAGCAGCGAGGGACTAGCGAACACCGGGGAGCTGTTTTTT
-	TRBJ1-1	TRBD1	17	TRBV14	CASSRRDRVIENTEAFF	TGTGCCAGCAGCCGCCGGGACAGGGTGATCGAGAACACTGAAGCTTTCTTT
-	TRBJ2-3	TRBD1	15	TRBV19	CASSIRGRGTDTQYF	TGTGCCAGTAGTATAAGGGGGCGAGGCACAGATACGCAGTATTTT
-	TRBJ2-7	-	13	TRBV18	CASSPASGYEQYF	TGTGCCAGCTCACCGGCCAGCGGTTACGAGCAGTACTTC
-	TRBJ2-5	-	14	TRBV9	CASSVDLRSETQYF	TGTGCCAGCAGCGTAGACCTCCGGTCGGAGACCCAGTACTTC
-	TRBJ2-5	-	15	TRBV6-1	CASSESHGGLGTQYF	TGTGCCAGCAGTGAGAGTCACGGGGGCCTCGGGACCCAGTACTTC